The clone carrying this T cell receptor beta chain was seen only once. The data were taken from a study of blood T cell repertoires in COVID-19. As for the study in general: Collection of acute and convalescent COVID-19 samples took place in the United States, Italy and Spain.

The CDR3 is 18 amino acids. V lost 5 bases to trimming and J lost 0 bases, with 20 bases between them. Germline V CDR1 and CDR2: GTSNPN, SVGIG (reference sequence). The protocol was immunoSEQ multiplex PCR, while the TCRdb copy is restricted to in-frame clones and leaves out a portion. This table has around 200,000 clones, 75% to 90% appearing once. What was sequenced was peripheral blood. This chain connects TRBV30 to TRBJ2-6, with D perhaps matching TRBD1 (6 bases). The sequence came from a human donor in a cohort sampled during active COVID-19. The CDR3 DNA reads TGTGCCTGGGCCGAAGGGGACACCTTTTTCTCTGGGGCCAACGTCCTGACTTTC. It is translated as CAWAEGDTFFSGANVLTF.